This T cell receptor (beta chain) was observed in a study of control samples from healthy donors and cancer patients. V lost 0 bases and J 2 bases, leaving 12 bases between the germline ends. The CDR3 covers 15 residues. Germline V gene data show CDR1 as GTSNPN and CDR2 as SVGIG (reference sequence). Produced via immunoSEQ multiplex PCR; TCRdb's table is partial and in-frame only. The repertoire holds roughly 80,000 clones, about 88% seen once, with under 7.5% in the top ten. The chain joins TRBV30 to TRBJ2-3; maybe TRBD1 (6 bases). What was sequenced was blood. The TCR sequence derives from a woman between 45 and 60 years old in good health. The CDR3 loop reads CAWSVNYRATDTQYF. CDR3 in DNA: TGTGCCTGGAGTGTAAATTACAGGGCCACAGATACGCAGTATTTT.